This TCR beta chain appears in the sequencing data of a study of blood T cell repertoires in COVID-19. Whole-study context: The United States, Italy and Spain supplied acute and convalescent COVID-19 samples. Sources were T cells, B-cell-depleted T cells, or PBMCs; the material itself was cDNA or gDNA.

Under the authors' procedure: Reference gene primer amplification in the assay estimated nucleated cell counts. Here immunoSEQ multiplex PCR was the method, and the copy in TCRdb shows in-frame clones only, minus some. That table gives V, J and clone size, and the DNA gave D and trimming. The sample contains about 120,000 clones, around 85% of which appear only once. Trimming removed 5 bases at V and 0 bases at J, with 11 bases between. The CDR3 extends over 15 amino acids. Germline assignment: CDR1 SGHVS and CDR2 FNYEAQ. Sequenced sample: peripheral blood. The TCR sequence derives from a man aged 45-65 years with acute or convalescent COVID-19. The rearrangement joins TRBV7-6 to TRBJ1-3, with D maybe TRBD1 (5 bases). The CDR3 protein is CASSPQVHSGNTIYF. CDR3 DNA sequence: TGTGCCAGCAGCCCACAGGTTCACTCTGGAAACACCATATATTTT.